This T cell receptor beta chain was identified during a study of blood T cell dynamics during melanoma immunotherapy. Study information: Metastatic melanoma patients received first-line pembrolizumab or nivolumab plus ipilimumab.

The table came from immunoSEQ multiplex PCR; TCRdb's copy has only in-frame clones and leaves some out. The sample yields roughly 6,100 clones, roughly 91% seen once. Time point in this sample: pre-treatment baseline. Samples come from before therapy and from week 3 after the first blockade cycle. Prior systemic cancer therapy, immunosuppressant use and other active malignancies excluded patients. The sample consisted of cell-free DNA from blood, taken from a patient treated with checkpoint blockade. This TCR was sampled from a human donor with melanoma.

Written as DNA, the CDR3 is TGTGCCAGCAGCAATCCCTCTCATTTGGGGAGGACTGAAGCTTTCTTT. This translates into CASSNPSHLGRTEAFF. The genes are TRBV9 and TRBJ1-1; D unclear. This CDR3 contains 16 residues. Germline loops: CDR1 SGDLS, CDR2 YYNGEE. Trimming shortened V by 4 bases and J by 5 bases, and 21 bases separated the two germline ends.